This entry lists 8 T cell receptor beta chains sequenced from one sample in a study of spatial heterogeneity in lung cancer. Study-wide results and limits: For expanded intratumoral alpha and beta TCRs, counts tracked tumor mutation counts.

These receptors have no known antigen. TCRdb independently ran MiXCR on the 5' RACE reads; one entry per CDR3 protein. The sample comprises about 22,000 distinct CDR3 sequences, approximately 10% of which are singletons, and roughly 7.7% rests with the top ten. Stated time point: sample taken at primary tumor resection. The sequenced sample was lung tumor tissue, obtained at surgery. These receptors were obtained from a male donor with early-stage non-small cell lung cancer.

This clonotype has more than one count but fewer than ten. The chain employs TRBV10-3 and TRBJ2-3; D ambiguous. CDR3 size: 15 residues. Trimming took 3 bases from V and 1 from J, leaving 11 bases between them. Germline assignment: CDR1 ENHRY and CDR2 SYGVKD. The CDR3, as DNA: TGTGCCATCAGTGATGGCAGGACCCGCACAGATACGCAGTATTTT. Its translation: CAISDGRTRTDTQYF.

This clonotype was seen a handful of times. The V call is TRBV11-2, the J call TRBJ2-3, with unresolved D. The CDR3 is 13 residues long. Between the trimmed V and J ends, which lost 0 bases and 9 bases, there was a span of 10 bases. Per germline, CDR1 SGHAT and CDR2 FQNNGV. The CDR3 here is CASSLEIIGTQYF. CDR3 nucleotide sequence: TGTGCCAGCAGCTTAGAAATTATAGGCACGCAGTATTTT.

This clonotype was seen many times. The chain carries TRBV29-1 and TRBJ2-3, with D hard to call. The CDR3 spans 10 residues. Germline V lookup: CDR1 SQVTM, CDR2 ANQGSEA. Trimming cost V 4 bases and J 6 bases, with 5 bases left between them. The CDR3 DNA follows: TGCAGCGTTGCTCGGGATACGCAGTATTTT. As protein: CSVARDTQYF.

This clonotype was seen many times. V and J are TRBV29-1 and TRBJ1-3; D is unresolved. The germline V gene has CDR1 SQVTM and CDR2 ANQGSEA. With 7 bases removed from V and 3 bases from J, the gap between germline ends came to 13 bases. The length of the CDR3 is 13 residues. The CDR3 nucleotides are TGCAGCGCGGAGAGGCAAGATGGAAACACCATATATTTT. This codes for CSAERQDGNTIYF.

This clonotype was found many times. This chain joins TRBV29-1 and TRBJ2-4; 9 bases align to TRBD1. The CDR3 contains 13 residues. Germline V gives CDR1 SQVTM, CDR2 ANQGSEA. With V trimmed by 4 bases and J by 4 bases, 2 bases remained unmatched. The CDR3 loop reads CSVVGTGKNIQYF. The CDR3 nucleotides are TGCAGCGTTGTTGGGACAGGGAAAAACATTCAGTACTTC.

This clonotype came up many times. This chain joins TRBV28 and TRBJ1-6, with 8 bases matching TRBD1. The CDR3 has 14 residues. Germline V gene lookup returns CDR1 MDHEN and CDR2 SYDVKM. The V and J ends lost 5 bases and 8 bases, in that order; junction bases with no gene match: 5. The CDR3 nucleotides are TGTGCCAGCAGTCGGACAGGGTGGCATTCACCCCTCCACTTT. This translates into CASSRTGWHSPLHF. Together with reference TRBV28 and TRBJ1-6, the CDR3 gives the full variable domain: DVKVTQSSRYLVKRTGEKVFLECVQDMDHENMFWYRQDPGLGLRLIYFSYDVKMKEKGDIPEGYSVSREKKERFSLILESASTNQTSMYLCASSRTGWHSPLHFGNGTRLTVT.

Ten or more counts support this clonotype. V is TRBV5-1 and J is TRBJ2-2, with 8 nucleotides matching TRBD1. The CDR3 runs 17 residues. V gave up 6 bases and J gave up 4 bases; unmatched junction bases: 14. Germline V gene data show CDR1 as SGHRS and CDR2 as YFSETQ. CDR3 DNA: TGCGCCAGCACCCTTGCGGTTCAGGGGGCCGGCACCGGGGAGCTGTTTTTT. It is translated as CASTLAVQGAGTGELFF.

This clonotype was counted a few times. The rearrangement links TRBV7-2 to TRBJ1-1; D unresolved. V gave up 5 bases and J gave up 2 bases, with 15 bases separating them. The germline V gene encodes CDR1 SGHTA and CDR2 FQGNSA. The CDR3 extends over 15 amino acids. The CDR3 loop is CASSLTYAANTEAFF. In DNA form, the CDR3 reads TGTGCCAGCAGCCTAACCTACGCAGCTAACACTGAAGCTTTCTTT. The variable domain in full, with the rest retrieved from reference TRBV7-2 and TRBJ1-1, is GAGVSQSPSNKVTEKGKDVELRCDPISGHTALYWYRQSLGQGLEFLIYFQGNSAPDKSGLPSDRFSAERTGGSVSTLTIQRTQQEDSAVYLCASSLTYAANTEAFFGQGTRLTVV.